The 29 T cell receptor beta chains reported below all come from one sample, sequenced in a study of blood T cell repertoires in COVID-19. Here immunoSEQ multiplex PCR was the method, and the copy in TCRdb shows in-frame clones only, minus some. This table has about 18,000 clones, around 80% appearing once. Sequenced: peripheral blood. The receptors shown here come from a man in his forties with active or convalescent COVID-19.

The chain recombines TRBV19 with TRBJ1-2, with D possibly being TRBD1 (6 bases). This CDR3 spans 13 amino acids. Trimming took 8 bases from V and 2 from J, leaving 12 bases between them. CDR1 is LNHDA and CDR2 is SQIVND in the germline V gene (reference sequence). The CDR3 reads CASWTAQNYGYTF. Here the CDR3 DNA reads TGTGCCAGTTGGACAGCCCAAAACTATGGCTACACCTTC.

V and J are TRBV6-2 or TRBV6-3 and TRBJ2-1, with 9 bases lining up with TRBD1. There are 15 residues in the CDR3. Germline V lookup: CDR1 MNHEY, CDR2 SVGEGT. V was pared by 2 bases and J by 8 bases, with 7 bases of the junction left unmatched. CDR3 region: CASSYGTGGRDEQFF. CDR3 nucleotides: TGTGCCAGCAGTTACGGAACAGGGGGCCGGGATGAGCAGTTCTTC.

CDR3 residues: CATVDRGANQPQHF. The CDR3 bases are TGTGCCACCGTGGACAGGGGGGCGAATCAGCCCCAGCATTTT. The chain combines TRBV19 with TRBJ1-5; 10 nucleotides align to TRBD1. Trimming cost V 10 bases and J 4 bases; bases outside gene matches: 7. There are 14 residues in the CDR3. Germline V CDR1 and CDR2: LNHDA, SQIVND (reference sequence). Based on the CDR3 plus reference TRBV19 and TRBJ1-5, the full variable domain is DGGITQSPKYLFRKEGQNVTLSCEQNLNHDAMYWYRQDPGQGLRLIYYSQIVNDFQKGDIAEGYSVSREKKESFPLTVTSAQKNPTAFYLCATVDRGANQPQHFGDGTRLSIL.

This clone was recorded once. Here the CDR3 DNA reads TGTGCCAGCAGTCAATGGACAGGTAATCAGCCCCAGCATTTT. This encodes CASSQWTGNQPQHF. V usage is TRBV28 and J usage is TRBJ1-5; 7 positions match TRBD1. The CDR3 consists of 14 residues. After removal of 5 bases from V and 4 bases from J, the junction contained 5 bases not matched to a gene. Germline V CDR1 and CDR2: MDHEN, SYDVKM.

V and J are TRBV7-3 and TRBJ2-3; 7 positions match TRBD2. The CDR3 spans 14 residues. J was trimmed by 7 bases and V by 5 bases; bases with no gene match: 9. Germline loops: CDR1 SGHTA, CDR2 FQGTGA. The CDR3 here is CASSPAGHGNTQYF. As DNA, the CDR3 is TGTGCCAGCAGCCCAGCGGGGCATGGGAATACGCAGTATTTT.

The rearrangement joins TRBV7-9 to TRBJ2-3; TRBD1 matches 9 bases. The CDR3 is made up of 14 amino acids. Per germline, CDR1 SEHNR and CDR2 FQNEAQ (reference sequence). Losses at the gene ends were 5 bases for V and 0 bases for J; bases not matched to a gene: 0. This chain's CDR3 is CASSGTGSTDTQYF. CDR3 sequence (DNA): TGTGCCAGCAGCGGGACAGGGAGCACAGATACGCAGTATTTT. The full variable domain, with the rest looked up from reference TRBV7-9 and TRBJ2-3, is DTGVSQNPRHKITKRGQNVTFRCDPISEHNRLYWYRQTLGQGPEFLTYFQNEAQLEKSRLLSDRFSAERPKGSFSTLEIQRTEQGDSAMYLCASSGTGSTDTQYFGPGTRLTVL.

V is TRBV6-6 and J is TRBJ2-7; 9 nucleotides match TRBD1. V lost 6 bases to trimming and J lost 12 bases; unmatched junction nucleotides: 18. The CDR3 is 15 amino acids. The V gene's germline CDR1 is MNHNY and CDR2 SVGAGI (reference sequence). The CDR3 DNA follows: TGTGCCAGCAGAGGACAGGGGTCCACTTACGGGCGACGGTACTTC. Translation gives CASRGQGSTYGRRYF.

This clone showed up just once. The chain employs TRBV7-2 and TRBJ1-3; possibly TRBD1 for D (6 bases). The length of the CDR3 is 14 residues. The V gene's germline CDR1 is SGHTA and CDR2 FQGNSA. Trimming took off 4 bases at V and 3 bases at J, with 10 bases between the two ends. The DNA for the CDR3 is TGTGCCAGCAGCTCTCAACAGGGTGGAAACACCATATATTTT. Residues: CASSSQQGGNTIYF.

The V gene is TRBV27, the J gene TRBJ1-1; D possibly corresponds to TRBD1 (5 bases). From germline, CDR1 is MNHEY and CDR2 SMNVEV (reference sequence). The CDR3 length is 11 residues. Deletions cut 7 bases from V and 11 bases from J, with 14 bases between. Here the CDR3 DNA reads TGTGCCAGCACCGGTGGGGGGGAGGCTTTCTTT. Its protein product is CASTGGGEAFF.

The gene calls are TRBV5-4 and TRBJ1-1; 8 positions agree with TRBD1. The CDR3 has 14 amino acids. Trimming removed 5 bases from V and 4 bases from J; junction bases left unmatched: 7. Germline V lookup: CDR1 SGHNT, CDR2 YYREEE (reference sequence). CDR3 bases: TGTGCCAGCAGGGACAGGGTAGGGAGCACTGAAGCTTTCTTT. This translates into CASRDRVGSTEAFF. The whole variable domain, remainder taken from reference TRBV5-4 and TRBJ1-1, is ETGVTQSPTHLIKTRGQQVTLRCSSQSGHNTVSWYQQALGQGPQFIFQYYREEENGRGNFPPRFSGLQFPNYSSELNVNALELDDSALYLCASRDRVGSTEAFFGQGTRLTVV.

The CDR3 loop reads CAISEGGTSGAFSYEQYF. CDR3 nucleotide sequence: TGTGCCATCAGTGAGGGAGGGACTAGCGGGGCGTTCTCCTACGAGCAGTACTTC. The chain uses TRBV10-3 and TRBJ2-7, with TRBD2 identical over 13 bases. J lost 0 bases, V lost 2 bases, and 7 bases had no gene match. Germline lookup yields CDR1 ENHRY and CDR2 SYGVKD. The CDR3 sequence is 18 residues long.

The chain carries TRBV29-1 and TRBJ1-5, with TRBD1 matching over 8 bases. With 5 bases clipped from V and 3 bases from J, the junction kept 6 bases outside the gene matches. CDR3 length: 14 amino acids. Looked up from germline, CDR1 is SQVTM and CDR2 is ANQGSEA. CDR3 nucleotide sequence: TGCAGCGTTCGCGGGACAGGTGACAATCAGCCCCAGCATTTT. This gives the protein CSVRGTGDNQPQHF. The complete variable domain, with remaining parts taken from reference TRBV29-1 and TRBJ1-5, reads SAVISQKPSRDICQRGTSLTIQCQVDSQVTMMFWYRQQPGQSLTLIATANQGSEATYESGFVIDKFPISRPNLTFSTLTVSNMSPEDSSIYLCSVRGTGDNQPQHFGDGTRLSIL.

The chain combines TRBV6-5 with TRBJ1-1, with TRBD1 identical over 9 bases. The CDR3 is 14 residues long. The V gene end was trimmed by 7 bases and the J gene end by 1 base; junction bases not matched to a gene: 4. Germline V gene data show CDR1 as MNHEY and CDR2 as SVGAGI. CDR3 in DNA: TGTGCCAGCACTCGACAGGGGGGGAACACTGAAGCTTTCTTT. This codes for CASTRQGGNTEAFF.

V usage is TRBV6-5 and J usage is TRBJ1-5; a weak D match, TRBD1 (6 bases). Trimming removed 6 bases at V and 7 bases at J, with 16 bases between. The CDR3 runs 14 residues. Germline V CDR1 and CDR2: MNHEY, SVGAGI. CDR3 amino acids: CASSSQGGGQPQHF. The DNA for the CDR3 is TGTGCCAGCAGCTCACAGGGCGGTGGGCAGCCCCAGCATTTT.

The gene calls are TRBV5-4 and TRBJ2-2, with 10 nucleotides matching TRBD1. Germline-derived CDR1 and CDR2 are SGHNT and YYREEE (reference sequence). This CDR3 contains 16 residues. The ends lost 9 bases at V and 4 bases at J; junction bases unmatched: 12. CDR3 DNA sequence: TGTGCCACCACTATGGGACAGGGGCGTTTCACCGGGGAGCTGTTTTTT. It encodes CATTMGQGRFTGELFF.

V usage is TRBV5-1 and J usage is TRBJ1-1; the D gene is possibly TRBD1 (6 bases). CDR3 length: 17 residues. The V end was cut by 0 bases, the J end by 1 base, with 16 bases between. From germline, CDR1 is SGHRS and CDR2 YFSETQ. CDR3 sequence: CASSLDRVRLRNTEAFF. The CDR3 DNA is TGCGCCAGCAGCTTGGACAGGGTTAGGTTGAGGAACACTGAAGCTTTCTTT.

This sequence joins TRBV5-1 and TRBJ2-2; possible D gene TRBD1, 5 bases. V shed 1 base and J shed 1 base, with 5 bases lying between them. Germline CDR1 and CDR2: SGHRS and YFSETQ. This CDR3 contains 14 residues. The CDR3 here is CASSLTGNTGELFF. The CDR3 DNA follows: TGCGCCAGCAGCTTGACAGGGAACACCGGGGAGCTGTTTTTT.

This chain uses TRBV6-5 with TRBJ2-5; TRBD1 matches 7 bases. V dropped 6 bases and J dropped 4; count of bases not matched to a gene: 8. Germline V gives CDR1 MNHEY, CDR2 SVGAGI. The CDR3 runs 14 residues. CDR3 residues: CASRETGLIETQYF. The DNA for the CDR3 is TGTGCCAGCAGGGAGACAGGGTTAATAGAGACCCAGTACTTC.

This clone is termed medium-sized. The J gene is TRBJ1-5, the V gene TRBV6-1; weak D call: TRBD1 (5 bases). This CDR3 is built from 14 residues. Per the germline V gene, CDR1 is MNHNS and CDR2 is SASEGT. Trimming removed 1 base from V and 7 bases from J, with 11 bases in between. This CDR3 reads CASSEGRGWQPQHF. In DNA form, the CDR3 reads TGTGCCAGCAGTGAAGGTAGGGGCTGGCAGCCCCAGCATTTT.

The chain is built from TRBV30 and TRBJ2-7; 10 bases match TRBD1. The V gene's germline CDR1 is GTSNPN and CDR2 SVGIG (reference sequence). With 6 bases clipped from V and 7 bases from J, the junction kept 12 bases outside the gene matches. The CDR3 consists of 14 residues. The CDR3 loop reads CACGPPGQGREQYF. The CDR3 nucleotides read TGTGCCTGCGGTCCTCCGGGACAGGGGCGGGAGCAGTACTTC.

The V and J genes are TRBV5-1 and TRBJ2-3, with 9 bases matching TRBD1. Germline V gene data show CDR1 as SGHRS and CDR2 as YFSETQ. This CDR3 region has 15 residues. With V trimmed by 0 bases and J by 3 bases, 2 bases remained unmatched. The CDR3 sequence is CASSLAGTGTDTQYF. The DNA for the CDR3 is TGCGCCAGCAGCTTGGCAGGGACAGGGACAGATACGCAGTATTTT.

CDR3 protein: CASSRPDRVQETQYF. The CDR3 DNA reads TGTGCCAGCAGCCGGCCGGACAGGGTCCAAGAGACCCAGTACTTC. This chain connects TRBV7-9 to TRBJ2-5; 8 positions agree with TRBD1. The V and J ends lost 5 bases and 1 base, in that order; junction bases with no gene match: 6. The CDR3 length is 15 residues. Germline CDR1 reads SEHNR; CDR2 reads FQNEAQ (reference sequence). Variable domain in full (rest from reference TRBV7-9 and TRBJ2-5): DTGVSQNPRHKITKRGQNVTFRCDPISEHNRLYWYRQTLGQGPEFLTYFQNEAQLEKSRLLSDRFSAERPKGSFSTLEIQRTEQGDSAMYLCASSRPDRVQETQYFGPGTRLLVL.

The chain combines TRBV4-3 with TRBJ2-1; 8 nucleotides align to TRBD1. J was trimmed by 8 bases and V by 1 base; bases with no gene match: 13. There are 17 residues in the CDR3. Germline V CDR1 and CDR2: LGHNA, YSLEER. CDR3 DNA: TGCGCCAGCAGCCAAGCGGCGACAGGGGCCTACGGGGATGAGCAGTTCTTC. Translated: CASSQAATGAYGDEQFF.

The rearrangement links TRBV4-1 to TRBJ1-2, with 7 bases lining up with TRBD1. The CDR3 length is 14 residues. Per the germline V gene, CDR1 is MGHRA and CDR2 is YSYEKL. The J segment lost 5 bases and the V segment lost 6 bases, leaving 9 bases of the junction unmatched. The CDR3 loop is CASSLRTGMYGYTF. The CDR3 DNA reads as TGCGCCAGCAGTCTCCGGACAGGCATGTATGGCTACACCTTC.

This clone was counted a few times. The V and J genes are TRBV27 and TRBJ2-5; 11 bases fit TRBD1. The germline gives CDR1 MNHEY, CDR2 SMNVEV (reference sequence). The CDR3 is 14 residues long. J gave up 1 base and V 7 bases, and 2 bases lay outside the gene matches. The CDR3 nucleotides read TGTGCCAGCACGGACAGGGGGCCCCAAGAGACCCAGTACTTC. It encodes CASTDRGPQETQYF.

The chain combines TRBV18 with TRBJ2-5; no definite D call. The germline CDR1 and CDR2 sequences are KGHSH and LQKENI. CDR3 length equals 12 residues. V was pared by 0 bases and J by 5 bases, with 4 bases between. The CDR3 coding sequence is TGTGCCAGCTCACCACCGGCCGAGACCCAGTACTTC. Translated, it gives CASSPPAETQYF.

The rearrangement joins TRBV15 to TRBJ1-1; 10 bases are a match to TRBD1. The CDR3 sequence is 16 residues long. The V segment lost 4 bases and the J segment 3 bases; nucleotides outside the gene matches: 8. CDR1 is LNHNV and CDR2 is YYDKDF in the germline V gene (reference sequence). This CDR3 reads CATSMTGTGADTEAFF. The CDR3 nucleotides read TGTGCCACCAGCATGACGGGGACAGGGGCGGACACTGAAGCTTTCTTT.

CDR3 residues: CASSQDRIESSGNTIYF. CDR3 coding DNA: TGCGCCAGCAGCCAAGATAGAATAGAGAGCTCTGGAAACACCATATATTTT. This rearrangement joins TRBV4-3 to TRBJ1-3; D is uncertain. The CDR3 is 17 residues long. CDR1 and CDR2 from the germline V gene are LGHNA and YSLEER. Trimming removed 0 bases at V and 0 bases at J, with 12 bases between.

The rearrangement uses TRBV18 and TRBJ2-7; 7 positions match TRBD1. This CDR3 contains 15 residues. Germline V gives CDR1 KGHSH, CDR2 LQKENI. With V trimmed by 3 bases and J by 2 bases, 7 bases remained unmatched. The CDR3 reads CASSPGQAATYEQYF. CDR3 bases: TGTGCCAGCTCACCCGGACAGGCGGCGACCTACGAGCAGTACTTC.